The 5 T cell receptor beta chains presented below share a single source sample, sequenced in a study of blood T cell repertoires in COVID-19. This table comes from immunoSEQ multiplex PCR, and its TCRdb copy is limited to in-frame clones, with some not included. The table shows about 140,000 clones, with 84% occurring only once. Input material: PBMCs or T cells enriched from blood (not recorded which). These receptors all come from a woman younger than 30 who had been exposed to COVID-19.

The chain employs TRBV7-2 and TRBJ1-1; TRBD1 matches at 8 bases. Germline CDR1 SGHTA, CDR2 FQGNSA. The ends lost 5 bases at V and 1 base at J; junction bases unmatched: 6. The CDR3 loop spans 15 amino acids. CDR3 amino acids: CASSSRTGTNTEAFF. The DNA of the CDR3 is TGTGCCAGCAGCAGTCGGACAGGGACGAACACTGAAGCTTTCTTT.

The chain combines TRBV24-1 with TRBJ2-2, with D perhaps TRBD1 (5 bases). The V end lost 1 base, the J end lost 4 bases, and 12 bases lay between the germline ends. This CDR3 region has 16 residues. Per germline, CDR1 KGHDR and CDR2 SFDVKD. The chain's CDR3 is CATSDLVPRGTGELFF. The CDR3 DNA reads TGTGCCACCAGTGATTTAGTTCCAAGGGGCACCGGGGAGCTGTTTTTT.

V is TRBV28 and J is TRBJ2-1; D is possibly TRBD2 (6 bases). Germline V lookup: CDR1 MDHEN, CDR2 SYDVKM. This CDR3 is built from 17 residues. V was shortened by 2 bases and J by 0 bases, with 14 bases between the two germline ends. The CDR3 spells CASSLGGEASSYNEQFF. The CDR3 nucleotides read TGTGCCAGCAGTTTAGGAGGGGAGGCCAGCTCCTACAATGAGCAGTTCTTC.

The chain has TRBV6-2 or TRBV6-3 and TRBJ1-5; D ambiguous. Per germline, CDR1 MNHEY and CDR2 SVGEGT. The CDR3 sequence is 20 residues long. Trimming left V 2 bases short and J 5 bases short, with 28 bases between. CDR3 sequence: CASSYAPSQSTTPRDQPQHF. For the CDR3, the DNA is TGTGCCAGCAGTTACGCCCCAAGCCAATCGACGACACCCCGCGATCAGCCCCAGCATTTT.

The chain has TRBV7-2 and TRBJ1-4; D remains ambiguous. The CDR3 runs 14 residues. Trimming took 2 bases from V and 6 from J, leaving 10 bases between them. Germline V gene data show CDR1 as SGHTA and CDR2 as FQGNSA. CDR3 protein: CASSLMGSYEKLFF. CDR3 sequence (DNA): TGTGCCAGCAGCTTAATGGGCAGCTATGAAAAACTGTTTTTT.